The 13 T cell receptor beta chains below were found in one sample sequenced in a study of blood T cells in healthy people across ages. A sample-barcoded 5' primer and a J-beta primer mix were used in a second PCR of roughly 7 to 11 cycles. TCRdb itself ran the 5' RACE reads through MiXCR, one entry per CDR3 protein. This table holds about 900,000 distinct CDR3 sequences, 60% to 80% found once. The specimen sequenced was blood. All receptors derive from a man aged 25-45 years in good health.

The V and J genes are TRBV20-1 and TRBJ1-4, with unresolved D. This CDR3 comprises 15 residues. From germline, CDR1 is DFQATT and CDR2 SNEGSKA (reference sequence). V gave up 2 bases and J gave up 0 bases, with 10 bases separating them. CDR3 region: CSARPPGATNEKLFF. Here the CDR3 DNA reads TGCAGTGCTAGACCCCCAGGCGCAACTAATGAAAAACTGTTTTTT.

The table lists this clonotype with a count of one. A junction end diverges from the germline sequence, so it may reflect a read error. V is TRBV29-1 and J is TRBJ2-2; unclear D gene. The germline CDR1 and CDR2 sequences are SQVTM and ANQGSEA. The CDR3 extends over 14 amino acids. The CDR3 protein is CSVAGTTNTGELFF. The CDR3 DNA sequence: TGCAGCGTTGCTGGTACCACGAATACCGGGGAGCTGTTTTTT.

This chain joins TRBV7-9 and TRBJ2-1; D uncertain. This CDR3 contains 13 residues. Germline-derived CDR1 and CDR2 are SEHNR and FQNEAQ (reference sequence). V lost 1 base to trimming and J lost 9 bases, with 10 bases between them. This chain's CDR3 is CASSLVPGGEQFF. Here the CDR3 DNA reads TGTGCCAGCAGCTTAGTTCCGGGCGGTGAGCAGTTCTTC.

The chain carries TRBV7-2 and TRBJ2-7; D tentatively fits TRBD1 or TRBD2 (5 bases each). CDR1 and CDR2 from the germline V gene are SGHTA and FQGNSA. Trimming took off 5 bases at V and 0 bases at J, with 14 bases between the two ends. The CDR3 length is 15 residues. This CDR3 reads CASSVPGRSSYEQYF. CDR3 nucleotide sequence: TGTGCCAGCAGCGTACCGGGACGCTCCTCCTACGAGCAGTACTTC.

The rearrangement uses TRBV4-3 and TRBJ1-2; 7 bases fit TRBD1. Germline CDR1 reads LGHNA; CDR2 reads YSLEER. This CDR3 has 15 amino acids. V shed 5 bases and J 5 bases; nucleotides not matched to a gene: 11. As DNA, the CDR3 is TGCGCCAGCAGCGCTACCCACAGGGGAGGATATGGCTACACCTTC. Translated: CASSATHRGGYGYTF.

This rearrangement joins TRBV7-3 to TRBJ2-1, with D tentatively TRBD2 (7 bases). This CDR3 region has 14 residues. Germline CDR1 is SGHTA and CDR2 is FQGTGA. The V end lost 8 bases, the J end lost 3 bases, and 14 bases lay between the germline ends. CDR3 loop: CASGEGGGYNEQFF. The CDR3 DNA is TGTGCCAGCGGGGAGGGGGGTGGCTACAATGAGCAGTTCTTC.

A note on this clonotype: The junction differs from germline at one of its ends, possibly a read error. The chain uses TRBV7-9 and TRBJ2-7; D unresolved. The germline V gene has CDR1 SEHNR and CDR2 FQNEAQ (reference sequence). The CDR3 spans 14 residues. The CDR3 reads CASNPLLSSDEQYF. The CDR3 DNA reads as TGTGCCAGCAACCCCCTATTGAGCTCCGACGAGCAGTACTTC.

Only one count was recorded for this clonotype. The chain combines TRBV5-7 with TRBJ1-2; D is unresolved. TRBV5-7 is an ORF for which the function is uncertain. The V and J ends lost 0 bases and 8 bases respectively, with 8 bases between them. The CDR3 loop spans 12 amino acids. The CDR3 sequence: CASSLVAEGYTF. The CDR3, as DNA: TGTGCCAGCAGCTTGGTCGCGGAAGGCTACACCTTC.

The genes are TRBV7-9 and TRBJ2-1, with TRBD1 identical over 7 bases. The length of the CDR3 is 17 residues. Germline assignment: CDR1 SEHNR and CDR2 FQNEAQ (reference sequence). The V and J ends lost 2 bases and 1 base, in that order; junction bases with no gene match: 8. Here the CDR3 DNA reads TGTGCCAGCAGCTTATCTAAGGGGGCCCCATCCTACAATGAGCAGTTCTTC. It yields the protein CASSLSKGAPSYNEQFF.

Written as DNA, the CDR3 is TGTGCCACCGGAATAGGTCGCTCCTACAATGAGCAGTTCTTC. This translates into CATGIGRSYNEQFF. The chain employs TRBV15 and TRBJ2-1, with D uncertain. There are 14 residues in the CDR3. The germline V gene has CDR1 LNHNV and CDR2 YYDKDF (reference sequence). Trimming left V 8 bases short and J 0 bases short, with 11 bases between.

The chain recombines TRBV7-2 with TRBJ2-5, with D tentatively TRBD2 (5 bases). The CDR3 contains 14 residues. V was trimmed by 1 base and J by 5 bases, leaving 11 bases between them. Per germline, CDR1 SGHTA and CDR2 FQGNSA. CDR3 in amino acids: CASSLDPSPETQYF. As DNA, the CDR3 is TGTGCCAGCAGCTTAGACCCTAGCCCGGAGACCCAGTACTTC.

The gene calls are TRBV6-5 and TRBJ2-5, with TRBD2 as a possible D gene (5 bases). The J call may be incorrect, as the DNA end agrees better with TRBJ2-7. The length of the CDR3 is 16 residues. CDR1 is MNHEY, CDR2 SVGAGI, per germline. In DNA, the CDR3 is TGTGCCAGCAGTTACTCGATGCGAGGGAGCCTCTACGAGCAGTACTTC. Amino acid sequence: CASSYSMRGSLYEQYF.

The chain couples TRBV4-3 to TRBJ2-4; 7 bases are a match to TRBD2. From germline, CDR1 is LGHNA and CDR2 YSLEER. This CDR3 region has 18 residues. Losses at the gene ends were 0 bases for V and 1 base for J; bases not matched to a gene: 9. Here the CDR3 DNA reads TGCGCCAGCAGCCAAGACTGGGAGGGAGTTTTGGCCAAAAACATTCAGTACTTC. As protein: CASSQDWEGVLAKNIQYF.